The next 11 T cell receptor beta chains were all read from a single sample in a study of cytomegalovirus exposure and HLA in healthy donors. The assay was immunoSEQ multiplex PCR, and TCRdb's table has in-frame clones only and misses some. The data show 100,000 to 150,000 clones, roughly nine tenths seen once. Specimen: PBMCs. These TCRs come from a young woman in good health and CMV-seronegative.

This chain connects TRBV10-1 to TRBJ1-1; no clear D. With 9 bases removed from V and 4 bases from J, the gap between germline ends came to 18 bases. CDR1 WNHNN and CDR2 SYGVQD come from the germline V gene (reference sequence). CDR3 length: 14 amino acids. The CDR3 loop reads CASKKAKRSTEAFF. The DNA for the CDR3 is TGCGCCAGTAAAAAGGCGAAAAGGAGCACTGAAGCTTTCTTT.

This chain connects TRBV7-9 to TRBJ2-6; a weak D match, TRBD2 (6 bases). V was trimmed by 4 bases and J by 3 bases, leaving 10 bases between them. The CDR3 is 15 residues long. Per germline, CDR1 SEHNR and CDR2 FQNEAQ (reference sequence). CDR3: CASSSGGVGANVLTF. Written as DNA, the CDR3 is TGTGCCAGCAGCTCCGGGGGAGTTGGGGCCAACGTCCTGACTTTC. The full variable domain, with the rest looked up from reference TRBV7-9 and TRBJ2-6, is DTGVSQNPRHKITKRGQNVTFRCDPISEHNRLYWYRQTLGQGPEFLTYFQNEAQLEKSRLLSDRFSAERPKGSFSTLEIQRTEQGDSAMYLCASSSGGVGANVLTFGAGSRLTVL.

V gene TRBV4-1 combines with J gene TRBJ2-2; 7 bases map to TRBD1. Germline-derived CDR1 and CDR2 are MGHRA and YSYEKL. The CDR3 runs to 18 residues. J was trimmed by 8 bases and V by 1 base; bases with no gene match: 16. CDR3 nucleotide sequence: TGCGCCAGCAGCCAAGGTACGGTTTGGACAGGACCCGTTGGGGAGCTGTTTTTT. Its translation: CASSQGTVWTGPVGELFF.

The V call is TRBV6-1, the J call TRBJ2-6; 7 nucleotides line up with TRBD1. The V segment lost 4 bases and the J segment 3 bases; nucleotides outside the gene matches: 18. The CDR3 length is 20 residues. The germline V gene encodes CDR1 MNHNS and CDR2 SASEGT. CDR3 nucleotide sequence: TGTGCCAGCAGTGTTAGGACAGGCCACCCTCCCACGGGTGGGGCCAACGTCCTGACTTTC. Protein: CASSVRTGHPPTGGANVLTF.

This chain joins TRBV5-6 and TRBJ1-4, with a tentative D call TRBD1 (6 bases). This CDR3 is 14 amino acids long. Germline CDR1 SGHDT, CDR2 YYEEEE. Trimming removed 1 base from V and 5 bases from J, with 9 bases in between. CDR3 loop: CASSLRGGNEKLFF. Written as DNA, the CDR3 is TGTGCCAGCAGCTTGCGCGGGGGCAATGAAAAACTGTTTTTT. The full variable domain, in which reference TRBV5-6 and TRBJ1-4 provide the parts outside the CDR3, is DAGVTQSPTHLIKTRGQQVTLRCSPKSGHDTVSWYQQALGQGPQFIFQYYEEEERQRGNFPDRFSGHQFPNYSSELNVNALLLGDSALYLCASSLRGGNEKLFFGSGTQLSVL.

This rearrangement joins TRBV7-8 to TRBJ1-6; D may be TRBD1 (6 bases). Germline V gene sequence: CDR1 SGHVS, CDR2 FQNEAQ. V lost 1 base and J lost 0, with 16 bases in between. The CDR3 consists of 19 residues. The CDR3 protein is CASSLGDTGPSSYNSPLHF. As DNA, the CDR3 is TGTGCCAGCAGCTTAGGGGACACCGGGCCGAGCTCCTATAATTCACCCCTCCACTTT.

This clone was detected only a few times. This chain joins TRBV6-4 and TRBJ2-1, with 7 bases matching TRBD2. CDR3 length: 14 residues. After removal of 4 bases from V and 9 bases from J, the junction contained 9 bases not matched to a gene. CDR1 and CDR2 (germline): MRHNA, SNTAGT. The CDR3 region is CASSVGGGGGEQFF. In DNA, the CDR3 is TGTGCCAGCAGTGTTGGCGGGGGAGGAGGTGAGCAGTTCTTC.

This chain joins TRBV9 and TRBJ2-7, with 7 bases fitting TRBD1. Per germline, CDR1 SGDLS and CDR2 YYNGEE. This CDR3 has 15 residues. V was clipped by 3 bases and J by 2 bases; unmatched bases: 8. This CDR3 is CASSATPGTAYEQYF. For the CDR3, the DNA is TGTGCCAGCAGCGCCACCCCCGGGACAGCCTACGAGCAGTACTTC.

CDR3 in amino acids: CASSSGTLNSPLHF. DNA for the CDR3: TGTGCCAGCAGCTCCGGGACATTGAATTCACCCCTCCACTTT. This chain links TRBV7-9 with TRBJ1-6; possible D gene TRBD1, 6 bases. The ends were cut back, 4 bases at V and 7 bases at J, with 11 bases in the middle. Germline V gene sequence: CDR1 SEHNR, CDR2 FQNEAQ (reference sequence). This CDR3 has 14 residues.

CDR3 bases: TGTGCCTGGACTAGCGGAGGTTACAATGAGCAGTTCTTC. Amino acids: CAWTSGGYNEQFF. The rearrangement links TRBV30 to TRBJ2-1, with TRBD2 matching over 7 bases. The V gene end was trimmed by 4 bases and the J gene end by 4 bases; junction bases not matched to a gene: 4. The CDR3 is made up of 13 amino acids. The germline CDR1 and CDR2 sequences are GTSNPN and SVGIG (reference sequence).

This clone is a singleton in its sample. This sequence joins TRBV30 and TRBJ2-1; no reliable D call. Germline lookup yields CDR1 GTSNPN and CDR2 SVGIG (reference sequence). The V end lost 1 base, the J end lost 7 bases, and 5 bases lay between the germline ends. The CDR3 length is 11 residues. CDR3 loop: CAWSGSNEQFF. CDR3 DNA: TGTGCCTGGAGTGGTTCGAATGAGCAGTTCTTC.